Listed here are 27 T cell receptor beta chains from one sample, sequenced in a study of early T cells in non-severe SARS-CoV-2 infection. Each CDR3 protein gets one entry after TCRdb re-called the 5' RACE reads with MiXCR. Here the sample spans approximately 69,000 distinct CDR3 sequences, approximately 9.5% being singletons. The specimen was whole blood. Every receptor here comes from an adult who was a healthcare worker with PCR-confirmed SARS-CoV-2 infection or an uninfected control (not recorded which).

This clonotype was found many times. The chain recombines TRBV20-1 with TRBJ2-1; tentatively, D is TRBD2 (5 bases). The V end was cut by 0 bases, the J end by 6 bases, with 12 bases between. This CDR3 spans 14 amino acids. CDR1 is DFQATT and CDR2 is SNEGSKA in the germline V gene (reference sequence). The CDR3 DNA sequence: TGCAGTGCTAGAGATACCCGGGGAGTCAATGAGCAGTTCTTC. It specifies CSARDTRGVNEQFF.

This clonotype has ten or more counts. This chain uses TRBV7-9 with TRBJ2-5; D uncertain. V shed 1 base and J shed 4 bases, with 13 bases lying between them. The CDR3 consists of 15 residues. Germline CDR1 and CDR2: SEHNR and FQNEAQ (reference sequence). This CDR3 reads CASSLGQHSGETQYF. CDR3 nucleotide sequence: TGTGCCAGCAGCTTAGGTCAGCACAGTGGAGAGACCCAGTACTTC. The full variable domain, completed using reference TRBV7-9 and TRBJ2-5, is DTGVSQNPRHKITKRGQNVTFRCDPISEHNRLYWYRQTLGQGPEFLTYFQNEAQLEKSRLLSDRFSAERPKGSFSTLEIQRTEQGDSAMYLCASSLGQHSGETQYFGPGTRLLVL.

Ten or more counts support this clonotype. The genes are TRBV20-1 and TRBJ2-3; TRBD2 agrees at 10 bases. The junction had 16 bases not matched to a gene; V was cut back by 6 bases and J by 7 bases. The CDR3 runs to 16 residues. CDR1 DFQATT and CDR2 SNEGSKA come from the germline V gene (reference sequence). CDR3 residues: CSARRRSGGATNTQYF. In nucleotides, the CDR3 is TGCAGTGCACGGCGCCGGAGCGGGGGGGCGACAAATACGCAGTATTTT.

This clonotype was picked up a small number of times. The chain carries TRBV5-1 and TRBJ1-4; no firm D call. CDR1 is SGHRS and CDR2 is YFSETQ in the germline V gene. This CDR3 spans 16 amino acids. Trimming took 0 bases from V and 8 from J, leaving 17 bases between them. The CDR3 DNA reads TGCGCCAGCAGCTTGGATGGGAGCCGGGTCCAAGAAAAACTGTTTTTT. Its protein is CASSLDGSRVQEKLFF.

The sample holds many counts of this clonotype. The chain uses TRBV3-1 and TRBJ1-5; no clear D. V dropped 4 bases and J dropped 2 bases, with 9 bases sitting between them. The CDR3 is 14 residues long. Germline values: CDR1 LGHDT, CDR2 YNNKEL (reference sequence). The CDR3: CASSLVGGNQPQHF. Here the CDR3 DNA reads TGTGCCAGCAGCCTGGTAGGAGGCAATCAGCCCCAGCATTTT. The full variable domain, with the rest looked up from reference TRBV3-1 and TRBJ1-5, is DTAVSQTPKYLVTQMGNDKSIKCEQNLGHDTMYWYKQDSKKFLKIMFSYNNKELIINETVPNRFSPKSPDKAHLNLHINSLELGDSAVYFCASSLVGGNQPQHFGDGTRLSIL.

This clonotype was recorded many times. The chain combines TRBV29-1 with TRBJ1-2; the D gene is possibly TRBD1 (6 bases). Germline V gene data show CDR1 as SQVTM and CDR2 as ANQGSEA. V lost 4 bases and J lost 4, with 13 bases in between. The CDR3 has 13 residues. The CDR3 DNA reads as TGCAGCGTTGCGGGGGGGCTGACCTATGGCTACACCTTC. It specifies CSVAGGLTYGYTF.

J is TRBJ2-2 and V is TRBV10-3, with 9 bases matching TRBD1. This CDR3 contains 16 residues. CDR1 and CDR2 from the germline V gene are ENHRY and SYGVKD. Trimming at V came to 5 bases and at J to 1 base, leaving 5 bases not matched to a gene. The CDR3 nucleotides read TGTGCCATCAGTCAAAGGGGACAGGGGAACACCGGGGAGCTGTTTTTT. Amino acid sequence: CAISQRGQGNTGELFF.

The V and J genes are TRBV11-2 and TRBJ2-5; 8 bases fit TRBD1. Germline-derived CDR1 and CDR2 are SGHAT and FQNNGV. Trimming took 1 base from V and 5 from J; bases not matched to a gene: 6. The CDR3 extends over 15 amino acids. The CDR3 reads CASSLGSAGGETQYF. In DNA form, the CDR3 reads TGTGCCAGCAGCTTAGGCTCTGCAGGGGGCGAGACCCAGTACTTC.

This clonotype was seen repeatedly, ten times or more. The rearrangement uses TRBV6-1 and TRBJ2-3, with 7 nucleotides matching TRBD1. The CDR3 length is 13 residues. CDR1 MNHNS and CDR2 SASEGT come from the germline V gene. The V segment lost 6 bases and the J segment 6 bases; nucleotides outside the gene matches: 6. In nucleotides, the CDR3 is TGTGCCAGCAGCCGGGACAGATGGGATACGCAGTATTTT. It specifies CASSRDRWDTQYF.

At least ten counts were recorded for this clonotype. The chain employs TRBV30 and TRBJ1-1; D not resolved. The CDR3 consists of 14 residues. The V end was cut by 0 bases, the J end by 3 bases, with 11 bases between. CDR1 and CDR2 (germline): GTSNPN, SVGIG (reference sequence). The CDR3 here is CAWSVGGGYTEAFF. CDR3 nucleotides: TGTGCCTGGAGTGTAGGCGGAGGGTACACTGAAGCTTTCTTT.

Many counts were recorded for this clonotype. This rearrangement joins TRBV6-5 to TRBJ1-3, with no clear D. CDR1 is MNHEY and CDR2 is SVGAGI in the germline V gene. V gave up 5 bases and J gave up 4 bases, with 15 bases separating them. This CDR3 has 15 amino acids. The CDR3 coding sequence is TGTGCCAGCAGTCAGTGGACCGCTTCAGGAAACACCATATATTTT. As protein: CASSQWTASGNTIYF.

The chain couples TRBV10-2 to TRBJ2-7; 11 positions agree with TRBD2. This CDR3 has 15 amino acids. The germline V gene encodes CDR1 WSHSY and CDR2 SAAADI. Unmatched junction bases numbered 6, after V lost 3 bases and J lost 5 bases. CDR3 coding DNA: TGCGCCAGCAGTGACCTACTAGCGGGAGTACACGAGCAGTACTTC. It translates to CASSDLLAGVHEQYF.

A few counts support this clonotype. The rearrangement links TRBV11-2 to TRBJ2-2; possibly TRBD2 for D (6 bases). With 0 bases removed from V and 7 bases from J, the gap between germline ends came to 18 bases. Germline values: CDR1 SGHAT, CDR2 FQNNGV. This CDR3 has 17 residues. Written as DNA, the CDR3 is TGTGCCAGCAGCTTAGATGGGGACTTAGCCCCTCACGGGGAGCTGTTTTTT. Residues: CASSLDGDLAPHGELFF.

This clonotype has just a few counts. The rearrangement joins TRBV29-1 to TRBJ2-1, with D possibly TRBD1 on 6 matching bases. V lost 6 bases to trimming and J lost 2 bases, with 17 bases between them. The CDR3 is 15 amino acids. The germline gives CDR1 SQVTM, CDR2 ANQGSEA. The CDR3 protein is CSVATGISPYNEQFF. DNA for the CDR3: TGCAGCGTGGCAACAGGGATAAGCCCCTACAATGAGCAGTTCTTC.

V usage is TRBV20-1 and J usage is TRBJ2-1; 8 nucleotides agree with TRBD2. Germline lookup yields CDR1 DFQATT and CDR2 SNEGSKA (reference sequence). The V segment lost 5 bases and the J segment 0 bases; nucleotides outside the gene matches: 9. The CDR3 runs to 16 residues. CDR3 in amino acids: CSAPTRSGDSYNEQFF. The CDR3 DNA sequence: TGCAGTGCTCCGACTCGTAGCGGGGACTCCTACAATGAGCAGTTCTTC.

This clonotype was counted between two and nine times. The rearrangement links TRBV7-9 to TRBJ2-6; D unclear. This CDR3 comprises 18 residues. Germline-derived CDR1 and CDR2 are SEHNR and FQNEAQ (reference sequence). The V end was cut by 5 bases, the J end by 0 bases, with 17 bases between. The CDR3 DNA reads TGTGCCAGCAGCCCCAGATTGGCGGCTTCCTCTGGGGCCAACGTCCTGACTTTC. Translation: CASSPRLAASSGANVLTF.

As regards this clonotype: A read error is likely, as this CDR3 ends without the conserved phenylalanine or tryptophan. V and J are TRBV12-5 and TRBJ2-1; D gene ambiguous. Trimming took 0 bases from V and 1 from J, leaving 10 bases between them. This CDR3 is 16 amino acids long. CDR1 is LGHNT, CDR2 FRNRAP, per germline. CDR3 loop: CASGLVVAFSYNEQFL. The CDR3 DNA is TGTGCTAGTGGTTTGGTAGTAGCTTTTTCCTACAATGAGCAGTTCCTC.

This clonotype was counted between two and nine times. The chain employs TRBV10-3 and TRBJ2-2, with D possibly being TRBD1 (5 bases). CDR1 is ENHRY, CDR2 SYGVKD, per germline. The CDR3 extends over 16 amino acids. Trimming removed 9 bases from V and 0 bases from J, with 17 bases in between. CDR3 nucleotides: TGTGCCATAGGCCTACAGGAACTAACGAACACCGGGGAGCTGTTTTTT. It is translated as CAIGLQELTNTGELFF.

This clonotype showed up just a few times. CDR3 in DNA: TGTGCCAGCAGCGCAACGGTTGTCTCCTACGAGCAGTACTTC. Protein: CASSATVVSYEQYF. The V call is TRBV9, the J call TRBJ2-7; D gene ambiguous. The length of the CDR3 is 14 residues. Germline assignment: CDR1 SGDLS and CDR2 YYNGEE. Trimming left V 3 bases short and J 0 bases short, with 10 bases between.

This clonotype was seen a few times. The chain links TRBV5-6 to TRBJ2-7; D is perhaps TRBD1 (6 bases). The CDR3 consists of 14 residues. Trimming took off 4 bases at V and 9 bases at J, with 20 bases between the two ends. Germline CDR1 is SGHDT and CDR2 is YYEEEE. CDR3 region: CASSLLSTGRGQYF. CDR3 bases: TGTGCCAGCAGCCTATTATCAACAGGGCGCGGGCAGTACTTC. The full variable domain, completed using reference TRBV5-6 and TRBJ2-7, is DAGVTQSPTHLIKTRGQQVTLRCSPKSGHDTVSWYQQALGQGPQFIFQYYEEEERQRGNFPDRFSGHQFPNYSSELNVNALLLGDSALYLCASSLLSTGRGQYFGPGTRLTVT.

This clonotype was observed many times. The chain has TRBV7-6 and TRBJ2-3, with a possible D match to TRBD1 (5 bases). Germline-derived CDR1 and CDR2 are SGHVS and FNYEAQ. With 5 bases removed from V and 0 bases from J, the gap between germline ends came to 18 bases. The CDR3 has 17 amino acids. The CDR3 here is CASSRLHRTISTDTQYF. The CDR3 DNA is TGTGCCAGCAGCAGATTACACAGGACCATCAGCACAGATACGCAGTATTTT. The full variable domain, in which reference TRBV7-6 and TRBJ2-3 provide the parts outside the CDR3, is GAGVSQSPRYKVTKRGQDVALRCDPISGHVSLYWYRQALGQGPEFLTYFNYEAQQDKSGLPNDRFSAERPEGSISTLTIQRTEQRDSAMYRCASSRLHRTISTDTQYFGPGTRLTVL.

This clonotype was detected many times. V usage is TRBV20-1 and J usage is TRBJ2-7; 10 bases map to TRBD2. The CDR3 runs 15 residues. V dropped 3 bases and J dropped 2; count of bases not matched to a gene: 7. Germline CDR1 DFQATT, CDR2 SNEGSKA (reference sequence). In DNA, the CDR3 is TGCAGTGCTAGTCGGGGAGCGGGGGGGCCCTACGAGCAGTACTTC. The encoded protein is CSASRGAGGPYEQYF.

The chain uses TRBV10-2 and TRBJ2-1; TRBD2 matches 8 bases. Germline V CDR1 and CDR2: WSHSY, SAAADI. CDR3 length: 14 residues. Losses at the gene ends were 8 bases for V and 2 bases for J; bases not matched to a gene: 5. CDR3 amino acids: CASRSGVPYNEQFF. The CDR3 coding sequence is TGCGCCAGCCGTAGCGGGGTGCCCTACAATGAGCAGTTCTTC.

This chain links TRBV10-2 with TRBJ2-3, with TRBD2 matching 9 bases. Germline V gene lookup returns CDR1 WSHSY and CDR2 SAAADI. The CDR3 spans 16 residues. Trimming cost V 2 bases and J 2 bases; bases outside gene matches: 5. CDR3 in amino acids: CASSESGGTYTDTQYF. The DNA of the CDR3 is TGCGCCAGCAGTGAGAGCGGGGGGACTTACACAGATACGCAGTATTTT.

Many counts were recorded for this clonotype. The gene calls are TRBV29-1 and TRBJ2-5; D possibly uses TRBD1 or TRBD2 (5 bases each). The V gene's germline CDR1 is SQVTM and CDR2 ANQGSEA. V shed 2 bases and J shed 5 bases, with 9 bases lying between them. This CDR3 spans 12 amino acids. The CDR3 loop reads CSVEPGDETQYF. The DNA for the CDR3 is TGCAGCGTTGAACCCGGGGACGAGACCCAGTACTTC.

This clonotype occurred a few times. The V and J genes are TRBV20-1 and TRBJ1-4; D may be TRBD1 (6 bases). Germline loops: CDR1 DFQATT, CDR2 SNEGSKA (reference sequence). CDR3 length equals 14 residues. Deletions cut 4 bases from V and 3 bases from J, with 12 bases between. The DNA of the CDR3 is TGCAGTGCTACGGGGGGGCAAGCTAATGAAAAACTGTTTTTT. Amino acid sequence: CSATGGQANEKLFF.

This clonotype was counted a few times. The J gene is TRBJ2-7, the V gene TRBV27; 10 bases agree with TRBD1. Trimming removed 8 bases from V and 5 bases from J; junction bases left unmatched: 9. The CDR3 runs to 14 residues. Germline CDR1 reads MNHEY; CDR2 reads SMNVEV (reference sequence). In nucleotides, the CDR3 is TGTGCCAGCGCTCCCGGGACAGGGGTACACGAGCAGTACTTC. The encoded protein is CASAPGTGVHEQYF.